The 17 T cell receptor beta chains below all came from one sample that was sequenced in a study of T cells in localized non-small cell lung cancer. The protocol was immunoSEQ multiplex PCR, while the TCRdb copy is restricted to in-frame clones and leaves out a portion. This sample has 20,000 to 30,000 clones, with 86% found just once. The source was peripheral blood, collected before any cancer treatment. The receptors derive from a woman aged 40-75 years with stage I lung adenocarcinoma.

The V gene is TRBV14, the J gene TRBJ2-5; D not certain. Germline CDR1 and CDR2: SGHDN and FVKESK. CDR3 size: 14 residues. Trimming left V 0 bases short and J 2 bases short, with 7 bases between. In nucleotides, the CDR3 is TGTGCCAGCAGCCAAGACTGGCCTCAAGAGACCCAGTACTTC. Protein sequence: CASSQDWPQETQYF. Looking up the rest from reference TRBV14 and TRBJ2-5 gives the full variable domain: EAGVTQFPSHSVIEKGQTVTLRCDPISGHDNLYWYRRVMGKEIKFLLHFVKESKQDESGMPNNRFLAERTGGTYSTLKVQPAELEDSGVYFCASSQDWPQETQYFGPGTRLLVL.

The rearrangement uses TRBV5-6 and TRBJ2-1; 10 bases fit TRBD1. The CDR3 sequence is 15 residues long. V was pared by 5 bases and J by 7 bases, with 9 bases of the junction left unmatched. Germline loops: CDR1 SGHDT, CDR2 YYEEEE. The CDR3: CASSTGTGVLNEQFF. The CDR3 nucleotides read TGTGCCAGCAGTACCGGGACAGGGGTTCTAAATGAGCAGTTCTTC.

This chain joins TRBV7-2 and TRBJ2-3, with 8 positions matching TRBD2. The V gene end was trimmed by 4 bases and the J gene end by 3 bases; junction bases not matched to a gene: 6. CDR3 length equals 15 residues. Looked up from germline, CDR1 is SGHTA and CDR2 is FQGNSA. The CDR3: CASSSPGGLTDTQYF. The CDR3 DNA sequence: TGTGCCAGCAGCTCCCCGGGGGGGTTGACAGATACGCAGTATTTT.

The chain joins TRBV27 to TRBJ1-2, with 8 nucleotides matching TRBD1. The CDR3 has 13 residues. Germline V gives CDR1 MNHEY, CDR2 SMNVEV (reference sequence). V was pared by 7 bases and J by 8 bases, with 9 bases of the junction left unmatched. The DNA of the CDR3 is TGTGCCAGCACTATGGACAGGGCGGGCGGCTACACCTTC. It codes for CASTMDRAGGYTF.

This clone was seen a single time. This sequence joins TRBV30 and TRBJ1-6, with 7 bases matching TRBD1. The germline CDR1 and CDR2 sequences are GTSNPN and SVGIG (reference sequence). V was pared by 3 bases and J by 7 bases, with 3 bases of the junction left unmatched. There are 13 residues in the CDR3. CDR3 amino acids: CAWRQGPNSPLHF. As DNA, the CDR3 is TGTGCCTGGAGACAGGGGCCAAATTCACCCCTCCACTTT.

The V call is TRBV5-1, the J call TRBJ2-6; tentatively, D is TRBD2 (6 bases). V lost 0 bases to trimming and J lost 0 bases, with 13 bases between them. The CDR3 has 18 residues. Germline-derived CDR1 and CDR2 are SGHRS and YFSETQ. The CDR3 is CASSLAGGRASGANVLTF. The CDR3 nucleotides are TGCGCCAGCAGCTTGGCCGGGGGACGGGCCTCTGGGGCCAACGTCCTGACTTTC.

The chain couples TRBV6-4 to TRBJ2-3; D possibly matches TRBD1 or TRBD2 (5 bases each). The length of the CDR3 is 15 residues. Germline V gene data show CDR1 as MRHNA and CDR2 as SNTAGT. V shed 4 bases and J shed 2 bases, with 13 bases lying between them. This CDR3 is CASSVGERDTDTQYF. The CDR3 DNA sequence: TGTGCCAGCAGTGTGGGGGAGAGGGACACAGATACGCAGTATTTT.

The rearrangement uses TRBV6-6 and TRBJ1-1; no firm D call. The CDR3 extends over 14 amino acids. The V and J ends lost 7 bases and 4 bases respectively, with 16 bases between them. Germline assignment: CDR1 MNHNY and CDR2 SVGAGI (reference sequence). The CDR3 sequence is CASKRVSGGTEAFF. Written as DNA, the CDR3 is TGTGCCAGCAAGAGGGTCTCTGGTGGCACTGAAGCTTTCTTT.

The chain carries TRBV6-1 and TRBJ2-7, with 12 nucleotides matching TRBD2. The V segment lost 6 bases and the J segment 4 bases; nucleotides outside the gene matches: 4. CDR3 length equals 14 residues. In germline, CDR1 is MNHNS, CDR2 SASEGT. DNA of the CDR3: TGTGCCAGCAGGGCAGGACTAGCGGGGTACGAGCAGTACTTC. Its translation is CASRAGLAGYEQYF.

This chain connects TRBV6-1 to TRBJ2-7; the D gene is possibly TRBD2 (6 bases). Germline CDR1 reads MNHNS; CDR2 reads SASEGT. CDR3 size: 14 residues. Trimming pared 4 bases from V and 4 bases from J, leaving 14 bases between. The CDR3 region is CASSVAGFAYEQYF. CDR3 coding DNA: TGTGCCAGCAGTGTCGCGGGGTTCGCGTACGAGCAGTACTTC.

The chain is built from TRBV5-4 and TRBJ2-1; 16 nucleotides agree with TRBD2. Trimming at V came to 4 bases and at J to 7 bases, leaving 8 bases not matched to a gene. Germline CDR1 is SGHNT and CDR2 is YYREEE (reference sequence). This CDR3 is built from 17 residues. CDR3: CASSLGTSGGAPNEQFF. The CDR3 DNA reads TGTGCCAGCAGCCTTGGGACTAGCGGGGGGGCCCCTAATGAGCAGTTCTTC. The full variable domain, completed using reference TRBV5-4 and TRBJ2-1, is ETGVTQSPTHLIKTRGQQVTLRCSSQSGHNTVSWYQQALGQGPQFIFQYYREEENGRGNFPPRFSGLQFPNYSSELNVNALELDDSALYLCASSLGTSGGAPNEQFFGPGTRLTVL.

This clone was recorded only once. CDR3 amino acids: CASSLQVLRQVKNNEQFF. CDR3 DNA: TGTGCCAGCAGCTTACAAGTCCTGAGACAGGTTAAGAACAATGAGCAGTTCTTC. This chain connects TRBV7-2 to TRBJ2-1, with a tentative D call TRBD1 (6 bases). The CDR3 runs to 18 residues. Germline loops: CDR1 SGHTA, CDR2 FQGNSA. Deletions cut 2 bases from V and 5 bases from J, with 22 bases between.

As to this clone: At one boundary the junction diverges from the germline segment, which might be a read error. The chain links TRBV5-5 to TRBJ2-7, with TRBD1 matching over 10 bases. The CDR3 runs 15 residues. Germline CDR1 is SGHKS and CDR2 is YYEKEE (reference sequence). CDR3 nucleotides: TGTGCCAGCAGGTTGGCGGGGACAGGGGCTTACGAGCAGTACTTC. It specifies CASRLAGTGAYEQYF.

V and J are TRBV6-5 and TRBJ1-1; D is ambiguous. Between the trimmed V and J ends, which lost 8 bases and 2 bases, there was a span of 18 bases. Germline V gene sequence: CDR1 MNHEY, CDR2 SVGAGI. The CDR3 sequence is 15 residues long. DNA for the CDR3: TGTGCCAGCGGAAGCTTTGGACGCCGAAACACTGAAGCTTTCTTT. It translates to CASGSFGRRNTEAFF.

This clone was observed once. The chain uses TRBV5-5 and TRBJ1-2; 8 bases align to TRBD1. With V trimmed by 4 bases and J by 2 bases, 10 bases remained unmatched. In germline, CDR1 is SGHKS, CDR2 YYEKEE (reference sequence). CDR3 length equals 16 residues. The chain's CDR3 is CASSRIQGATNYGYTF. CDR3 nucleotide sequence: TGTGCCAGCAGCCGTATCCAGGGGGCAACGAACTATGGCTACACCTTC.

This chain uses TRBV13 with TRBJ1-6; possibly TRBD1 for D (5 bases). Deletions cut 5 bases from V and 6 bases from J, with 17 bases between. Germline V gene data show CDR1 as PRHDT and CDR2 as FYEKMQ (reference sequence). This CDR3 is built from 16 residues. CDR3 protein: CASSREFSGPNSPLHF. CDR3 nucleotides: TGTGCCAGCAGCCGTGAGTTTTCAGGGCCTAATTCACCCCTCCACTTT.

This clone has a handful of counts. V gene TRBV11-2 combines with J gene TRBJ2-1, with TRBD2 matching over 9 bases. The V and J ends lost 0 bases and 15 bases, in that order; junction bases with no gene match: 6. There are 13 residues in the CDR3. CDR1 is SGHAT and CDR2 is FQNNGV in the germline V gene. As DNA, the CDR3 is TGTGCCAGCAGCTTAGAGGCGGGGGGGCTGCTGTTCTTC. Translated, it gives CASSLEAGGLLFF.